This TCR beta chain was obtained from a study of T cells in Graves' hyperthyroidism and ophthalmopathy. This clonotype was counted many times. Amplified regions were TCR beta CDR3 sequences from RNA transcripts. First-round RT-PCR targeting the TCR CDR3 was performed with the HTBI primer set. From the multiplex PCR reads, TCRdb called clonotypes with MiXCR, one entry per CDR3 protein. The repertoire holds hundreds of thousands of distinct CDR3 sequences, about a fifth seen once, with around 3.6% in the top ten. In germline, CDR1 is MDHEN, CDR2 SYDVKM. Trimming left V 2 bases short and J 6 bases short, with 13 bases between. The CDR3 extends over 14 amino acids.

The sequenced sample consisted of blood. The chain links TRBV28 to TRBJ1-1; the D is unclear. This sequence originates from a woman aged 18-29 years with Graves' hyperthyroidism. Here the CDR3 DNA reads TGTGCCAGCAGTTTAGTCCAAAAAGGGTCTGAAGCTTTCTTT. Residues: CASSLVQKGSEAFF.